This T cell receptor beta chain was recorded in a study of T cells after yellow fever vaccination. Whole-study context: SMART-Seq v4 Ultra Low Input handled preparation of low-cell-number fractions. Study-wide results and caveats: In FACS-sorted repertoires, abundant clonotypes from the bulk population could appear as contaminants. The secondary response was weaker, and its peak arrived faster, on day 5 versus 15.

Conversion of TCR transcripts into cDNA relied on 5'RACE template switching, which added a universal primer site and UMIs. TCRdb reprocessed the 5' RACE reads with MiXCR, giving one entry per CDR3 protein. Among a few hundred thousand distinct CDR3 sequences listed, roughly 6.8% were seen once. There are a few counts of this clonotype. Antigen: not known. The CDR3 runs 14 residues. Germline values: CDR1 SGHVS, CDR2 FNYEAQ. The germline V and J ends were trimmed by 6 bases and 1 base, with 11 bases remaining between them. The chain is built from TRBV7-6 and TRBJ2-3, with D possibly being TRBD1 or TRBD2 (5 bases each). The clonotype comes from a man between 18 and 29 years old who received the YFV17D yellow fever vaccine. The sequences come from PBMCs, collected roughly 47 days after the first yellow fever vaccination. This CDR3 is CASRGVGRTDTQYF. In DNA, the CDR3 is TGTGCCAGCAGGGGGGTGGGCCGCACAGATACGCAGTATTTT. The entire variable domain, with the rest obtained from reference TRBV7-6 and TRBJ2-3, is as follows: GAGVSQSPRYKVTKRGQDVALRCDPISGHVSLYWYRQALGQGPEFLTYFNYEAQQDKSGLPNDRFSAERPEGSISTLTIQRTEQRDSAMYRCASRGVGRTDTQYFGPGTRLTVL.